Sequencing of this TCR beta chain was carried out in a study of T cell responses to AZD1222 COVID-19 vaccine (TCRdb year 2021). Regarding the complete study: A total of over 230 trial participants underwent TCR sequencing, of whom about 210 had received two doses of AZD1222 and 26 had received two doses of the MenACWY control vaccine. Trial participants were enrolled into age subgroups of 18-55, 56-69 and 70-plus years, which contained 148, 28 and 57 TCR-sequenced participants, respectively.

The CDR3 regions of human TCRbeta chains were analyzed by immunosequencing. The authors' pipeline ran thus. TCRs in the repertoires were compared against a reference library of SARS-CoV-2-specific TCRs that had been generated with the MIRA antigen-specificity platform. Breadth was defined as the fraction of unique TCRs that were SARS-CoV-2-associated. Depth was defined as the fraction of total T cells that were SARS-CoV-2-associated. Using the MIRA data, each spike-specific TCR was mapped to the spike region that the TCR reacts to and placed in a CD4 or CD8 class. Log10-transformed breadth and depth values were compared by one-way ANOVA with Sidak's multiple comparisons tests. This immuneACCESS table, as held by TCRdb, lists in-frame sequences with V and J called but not all clones. Of the missing ones, under half trace to an unresolved V gene in checked studies; the others have no known cause. The V and J calls and the clone size are those of that table, but D and trimming were determined from the DNA. The sample profile shows about 160,000 clones; 90% to 95% of them were found once. The top ten constitute about 4.5% of the sample.

The label giving this sample's time point can be read as: baseline before first vaccination. This specimen's treatment or condition label, per the study, means: meningococcal conjugate vaccine given as trial control. Samples from vaccinated people were obtained from the UK trials COV001 and COV002, which included a single-blind randomized controlled phase 2/3 trial of AZD1222 (ChAdOx1 nCoV-19) in healthy adults. Trial participant PBMC samples were collected at day 0 and day 28 after the second dose for TCRbeta chain sequencing. Inclusive of the bounding cysteine and phenylalanine, the CDR3 is 14 residues long. Just the 42-base CDR3 DNA is kept, in frame starting at base 1. CDR1 and CDR2 are read off the germline V gene (reference sequence) as MNHEY and SMNVEV. V loses 2 bases of germline sequence and J loses 4 bases, and the interval between the two ends is 12 bases. The study at large found these results: CD4 TCRs associated with the vaccine covered the entire spike protein, and the dominant responses were in regions 160-218 and 743-854. Most participants were white British and females outnumbered males, and the authors suggested that clonal diversity may have been underestimated. Because no samples from the day 14 peak response were available, repertoires could be characterized only after the peak T cell response. Nearly half of unique spike-specific TCRs reportedly recognized epitopes outside regions mutated in the B.1.351 and B.1.1.7 variants. After two AZD1222 doses, spike-specific TCR breadth and depth were significantly higher than at day 0 and than in MenACWY recipients. Conclusions about previously exposed vaccinees are limited because only five or six AZD1222 recipients were SARS-CoV-2 seropositive at baseline. The 56-69-year group was small, and its depth increase did not reach significance, likely because of low power.

As regards this clone: The antigen it recognizes is unknown. The input lacks base qualities; no much larger clone sits a single base away.

The sample consisted of peripheral blood, taken on day 0 of MenACWY control vaccination. The source is an adult in good health. In this chain, TRBV27 is recombined with TRBJ2-7; TRBD1 might be the D gene, on 5 matching bases. The nucleotides read TGTGCCAGCAGTTTACGCCGACAGTATTACGAGCAGTACTTC. This yields the protein CASSLRRQYYEQYF.